This T cell receptor beta chain was recovered during a study of T cells after yellow fever vaccination. This clonotype was observed a handful of times. This CDR3 has 15 amino acids. From germline, CDR1 is SGDLS and CDR2 YYNGEE. The V and J ends lost 1 base and 6 bases respectively, with 13 bases between them. TCRdb called the 5' RACE reads again in MiXCR, with one record for every CDR3 protein. In the table there are around 350,000 distinct CDR3 sequences, more than 9% of which are singletons. The chain has TRBV9 and TRBJ2-2; maybe TRBD2 (6 bases). Sequencing used PBMCs, obtained on the day of the first yellow fever vaccination. The TCR was taken from a young man who received the YFV17D yellow fever vaccine. CDR3 DNA: TGTGCCAGCAGCGTATTAGCGGCGTCCTCCGGGGAGCTGTTTTTT. Its translation: CASSVLAASSGELFF.